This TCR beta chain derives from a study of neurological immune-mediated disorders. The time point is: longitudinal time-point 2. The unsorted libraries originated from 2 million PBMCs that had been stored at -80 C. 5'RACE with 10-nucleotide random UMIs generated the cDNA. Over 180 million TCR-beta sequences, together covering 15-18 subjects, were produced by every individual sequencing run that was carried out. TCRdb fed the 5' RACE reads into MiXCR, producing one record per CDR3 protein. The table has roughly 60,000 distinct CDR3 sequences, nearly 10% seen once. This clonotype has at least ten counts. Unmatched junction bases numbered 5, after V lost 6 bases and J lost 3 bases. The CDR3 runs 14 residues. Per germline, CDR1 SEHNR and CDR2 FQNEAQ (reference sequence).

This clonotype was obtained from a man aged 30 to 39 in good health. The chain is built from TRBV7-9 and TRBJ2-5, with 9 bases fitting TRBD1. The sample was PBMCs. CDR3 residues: CASRHTGGEETQYF. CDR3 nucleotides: TGTGCCAGCAGACATACAGGGGGCGAAGAGACCCAGTACTTC.